What follows are 21 T cell receptor beta chains derived from one specimen sequenced in a study of CD8+ T cells in alopecia areata. The sequencing template was cDNA reverse transcribed from extracted RNA. Libraries were prepared by immunoSEQ multiplex PCR; TCRdb keeps only in-frame clonotypes and omits some of them. The table records 110,000 to 150,000 clones, around 50% of them present only once. The input for sequencing was CD4+ T cells sorted from blood, taken at week 0. These receptors were collected from a human donor with alopecia areata.

V and J are TRBV7-9 and TRBJ2-5, with D perhaps TRBD1 (6 bases). Looked up from germline, CDR1 is SEHNR and CDR2 is FQNEAQ (reference sequence). V lost 5 bases and J lost 5, with 18 bases in between. CDR3 length: 15 amino acids. For the CDR3, the DNA is TGTGCCAGCAGCCTTTCTGGGGGCTCGGGGGAGACCCAGTACTTC. Protein product: CASSLSGGSGETQYF.

The J gene is TRBJ2-5, the V gene TRBV18; the D is unclear. Trimming left V 5 bases short and J 1 base short, with 14 bases between. CDR3 length: 15 residues. Germline V gene lookup returns CDR1 KGHSH and CDR2 LQKENI. CDR3 region: CASSKSGNRQETQYF. For the CDR3, the DNA is TGTGCCAGCTCAAAGTCGGGTAATCGCCAAGAGACCCAGTACTTC.

The chain joins TRBV9 to TRBJ2-6, with D tentatively TRBD1 (6 bases). CDR1 SGDLS and CDR2 YYNGEE come from the germline V gene. Deletions cut 1 base from V and 2 bases from J, with 7 bases between. The CDR3 length is 15 residues. The DNA of the CDR3 is TGTGCCAGCAGCGTATACAGGGCTGGGGCCAACGTCCTGACTTTC. Protein product: CASSVYRAGANVLTF.

The gene calls are TRBV30 and TRBJ1-4; D is ambiguous. This CDR3 has 12 amino acids. Germline V gene sequence: CDR1 GTSNPN, CDR2 SVGIG (reference sequence). V was pared by 3 bases and J by 13 bases, with 15 bases between. The CDR3 nucleotides read TGTGCCTGGAGCACCTACCGTGGGGTACTGTTTTTT. This encodes CAWSTYRGVLFF.

This clone was observed a few times. The chain combines TRBV6-5 with TRBJ1-2; D is unclear. Germline CDR1 reads MNHEY; CDR2 reads SVGAGI. There are 16 residues in the CDR3. V gave up 1 base and J gave up 2 bases, with 14 bases separating them. The CDR3: CASSYFGISGNYGYTF. In DNA form, the CDR3 reads TGTGCCAGCAGTTACTTCGGGATTTCGGGGAACTATGGCTACACCTTC.

This chain connects TRBV30 to TRBJ1-2, with TRBD1 matching 7 bases. V lost 4 bases to trimming and J lost 4 bases; unmatched junction nucleotides: 12. This CDR3 region has 15 residues. Germline V gene lookup returns CDR1 GTSNPN and CDR2 SVGIG (reference sequence). This CDR3 is CAWTRKLTGVYGYTF. CDR3 in DNA: TGTGCCTGGACCCGAAAGCTTACAGGGGTCTATGGCTACACCTTC.

CDR3 coding DNA: TGTGCCAGCAGCCGAGACAGGGTCATCACCGGGGAGCTGTTTTTT. Amino acids: CASSRDRVITGELFF. This chain uses TRBV7-9 with TRBJ2-2; 7 bases line up with TRBD1. The ends lost 5 bases at V and 4 bases at J; junction bases unmatched: 7. Per the germline V gene, CDR1 is SEHNR and CDR2 is FQNEAQ (reference sequence). The CDR3 is made up of 15 amino acids.

The CDR3, as DNA: TGTGCCTGGAGTGTACAGGGAAGTATTGAGCAGTTCTTC. Its translation is CAWSVQGSIEQFF. This sequence joins TRBV30 and TRBJ2-1; maybe TRBD1 (6 bases). Germline values: CDR1 GTSNPN, CDR2 SVGIG (reference sequence). With 0 bases removed from V and 9 bases from J, the gap between germline ends came to 12 bases. The CDR3 contains 13 residues.

This clone has a handful of counts. This chain joins TRBV7-9 and TRBJ1-1; D not resolved. The V end was cut by 5 bases, the J end by 1 base, with 8 bases between. This CDR3 has 13 amino acids. From germline, CDR1 is SEHNR and CDR2 FQNEAQ (reference sequence). The CDR3: CASSLYENTEAFF. As DNA, the CDR3 is TGTGCCAGCAGCCTATACGAGAACACTGAAGCTTTCTTT.

This clone is categorized as medium-sized. The chain carries TRBV6-6 and TRBJ1-1; D gene uncertain. The V gene lost 0 bases and the J gene lost 5 bases, with 10 bases spanning the gap. Germline V CDR1 and CDR2: MNHNY, SVGAGI (reference sequence). The CDR3 has 14 residues. The CDR3 sequence: CASSYSGSRTEAFF. In DNA form, the CDR3 reads TGTGCCAGCAGTTACTCCGGCAGCCGTACTGAAGCTTTCTTT.

The V and J genes are TRBV7-2 and TRBJ2-7; D may be TRBD1 or TRBD2 (7 bases each). The CDR3 consists of 13 residues. The germline gives CDR1 SGHTA, CDR2 FQGNSA. Trimming stripped 7 bases from V and 6 bases from J, with 16 bases between. CDR3 amino acids: CASTPGGEIEQYF. DNA for the CDR3: TGTGCCAGCACCCCAGGGGGGGAAATCGAGCAGTACTTC.

This clone appeared a single time. The chain is built from TRBV9 and TRBJ2-1; weak D call: TRBD2 (7 bases). V dropped 2 bases and J dropped 4 bases, with 13 bases sitting between them. Germline CDR1 SGDLS, CDR2 YYNGEE. The CDR3 sequence is 15 residues long. The CDR3 protein is CASSVRGARYNEQFF. CDR3 sequence (DNA): TGTGCCAGCAGCGTCCGGGGGGCTCGGTACAATGAGCAGTTCTTC.

V and J are TRBV21-1 and TRBJ1-5. TRBV21-1 is assigned pseudogene status. The CDR3 contains 8 residues. The CDR3, as DNA: TGTGCCAGCAGGACCCAGCATTTT. Its protein is CASRTQHF.

The chain links TRBV4-2 to TRBJ1-6; a possible D gene is TRBD1 (6 bases). Germline V gene sequence: CDR1 LGHNA, CDR2 YNFKEQ. The CDR3 contains 15 residues. Trimming took off 2 bases at V and 5 bases at J, with 10 bases between the two ends. DNA for the CDR3: TGTGCCAGCAGCCAAAAGGGGGAAAATAATTCACCCCTCCACTTT. The encoded protein is CASSQKGENNSPLHF.

This chain connects TRBV7-8 to TRBJ2-1; 9 bases line up with TRBD2. Looked up from germline, CDR1 is SGHVS and CDR2 is FQNEAQ. The J segment lost 7 bases and the V segment lost 6 bases, leaving 7 bases of the junction unmatched. The CDR3 extends over 14 amino acids. Written as DNA, the CDR3 is TGTGCCAGCAGTCGCGGGGGGGCCGCGAATGAGCAGTTCTTC. Its translation: CASSRGGAANEQFF.

The count of this clone is one. The chain combines TRBV30 with TRBJ2-5, with 8 bases aligning to TRBD1. V lost 1 base to trimming and J lost 4 bases; unmatched junction nucleotides: 11. Germline CDR1 reads GTSNPN; CDR2 reads SVGIG (reference sequence). This CDR3 has 16 amino acids. The CDR3: CAWSDRNRGVGETQYF. CDR3 nucleotide sequence: TGTGCCTGGAGTGACAGAAACAGGGGGGTAGGAGAGACCCAGTACTTC.

The CDR3 bases are TGTGCCAGCTCACCAAAGACAGGGGATGGAGAGACCCAGTACTTC. Encoded protein: CASSPKTGDGETQYF. The chain employs TRBV18 and TRBJ2-5, with 8 bases matching TRBD1. Unmatched junction bases numbered 6, after V lost 2 bases and J lost 4 bases. The CDR3 length is 15 residues. Germline loops: CDR1 KGHSH, CDR2 LQKENI.

This chain links TRBV2 with TRBJ1-5, with D possibly TRBD1 on 5 matching bases. Germline V CDR1 and CDR2: SNHLY, FYNNEI. The CDR3 is made up of 15 amino acids. The V end was cut by 5 bases, the J end by 0 bases, with 11 bases between. The CDR3 sequence is CASSFTGISNQPQHF. CDR3 nucleotide sequence: TGTGCCAGCAGTTTCACAGGTATTAGCAATCAGCCCCAGCATTTT.

The V gene is TRBV30, the J gene TRBJ1-4; D is ambiguous. CDR3 length: 12 residues. V lost 2 bases to trimming and J lost 7 bases, with 8 bases between them. Germline V lookup: CDR1 GTSNPN, CDR2 SVGIG (reference sequence). The CDR3: CAWSTRSEKLFF. The CDR3 nucleotides are TGTGCCTGGAGTACCCGTAGTGAAAAACTGTTTTTT.

The chain links TRBV30 to TRBJ1-2; D is ambiguous. The ends were cut back, 1 base at V and 1 base at J, with 13 bases in the middle. From germline, CDR1 is GTSNPN and CDR2 SVGIG (reference sequence). This CDR3 region has 15 residues. The CDR3 here is CAWSAPNSLNYGYTF. The CDR3 coding sequence is TGTGCCTGGAGTGCCCCGAATTCTCTTAACTATGGCTACACCTTC. Full variable domain (outside the CDR3, taken from reference TRBV30 and TRBJ1-2): SQTIHQWPATLVQPVGSPLSLECTVEGTSNPNLYWYRQAAGRGLQLLFYSVGIGQISSEVPQNLSASRPQDRQFILSSKKLLLSDSGFYLCAWSAPNSLNYGYTFGSGTRLTVV.

This chain uses TRBV7-2 with TRBJ2-5; TRBD1 might be the D (5 bases). The germline V gene encodes CDR1 SGHTA and CDR2 FQGNSA. The CDR3 consists of 13 residues. Trimming stripped 6 bases from V and 5 bases from J, with 13 bases between. The CDR3 DNA is TGTGCCAGCAGTTGGACAATTCGGGAGACCCAGTACTTC. Translating gives CASSWTIRETQYF.